The 22 T cell receptor beta chains reported below all come from one sample, sequenced in a study of identical twins. TCRdb re-called the 5' RACE reads with MiXCR, one entry per CDR3 protein. Of roughly 720,000 distinct CDR3 sequences listed, 15% to 20% are singletons. These same records also appear under a second study, on T cells expressing NK-cell markers.

Sequencing was carried out using PBMCs. Receptors were obtained from a woman aged 18-29 years in good health.

The chain combines TRBV12-3 or TRBV12-4 with TRBJ2-1; D unclear. V lost 4 bases, J lost 8 bases, and 9 bases lay in between. The CDR3 length is 12 residues. DNA of the CDR3: TGTGCCAGCAGTTCCGCAGTGGATGAGCAGTTCTTC. Amino acids: CASSSAVDEQFF.

This clonotype was detected a few times. The V and J genes are TRBV29-1 and TRBJ1-2; unclear D gene. Trimming left V 4 bases short and J 4 bases short, with 10 bases between. CDR3 size: 12 residues. The germline CDR1 and CDR2 sequences are SQVTM and ANQGSEA. The CDR3 is CSVGGVSYGYTF. The CDR3 nucleotides are TGCAGCGTTGGTGGGGTCAGCTATGGCTACACCTTC.

The rearrangement joins TRBV20-1 to TRBJ2-3, with D possibly matching TRBD2 (5 bases). The CDR3 consists of 16 residues. Germline V lookup: CDR1 DFQATT, CDR2 SNEGSKA (reference sequence). Between the trimmed V and J ends, which lost 0 bases and 4 bases, there was a span of 17 bases. The CDR3 region has the DNA TGCAGTGCTAGAGATCCTACTAGTGGGTCCCCAGATACGCAGTATTTT. Translated, it gives CSARDPTSGSPDTQYF.

This clonotype was recorded a few times. This rearrangement joins TRBV19 to TRBJ1-5; no firm D call. Deletions cut 6 bases from V and 0 bases from J, with 9 bases between. CDR1 is LNHDA and CDR2 is SQIVND in the germline V gene (reference sequence). The CDR3 runs 14 residues. The CDR3 DNA reads TGTGCCAGTAGCCCTAATCCTAGCAATCAGCCCCAGCATTTT. As protein: CASSPNPSNQPQHF.

This clonotype was found a few times. V usage is TRBV4-3 and J usage is TRBJ2-2; D is perhaps TRBD1 or TRBD2 (5 bases each). Trimming shortened V by 0 bases and J by 6 bases, and 23 bases separated the two germline ends. CDR1 and CDR2 from the germline V gene are LGHNA and YSLEER. CDR3 length: 19 amino acids. CDR3 sequence (DNA): TGCGCCAGCAGCCAAGAGCCCGGGACCCTTAGAGGGACGTCCGGGGAGCTGTTTTTT. It specifies CASSQEPGTLRGTSGELFF.

The chain links TRBV12-3 or TRBV12-4 to TRBJ1-1, with 9 positions matching TRBD1. The V gene end was trimmed by 2 bases and the J gene end by 3 bases; junction bases not matched to a gene: 7. This CDR3 spans 16 amino acids. The CDR3 here is CASSLRTGAGYTEAFF. The CDR3 nucleotides read TGTGCCAGCAGTTTAAGGACAGGGGCGGGGTACACTGAAGCTTTCTTT.

In this sample, this clonotype turned up many times. The chain couples TRBV5-5 to TRBJ2-3; TRBD1 aligns across 8 bases. Unmatched junction bases numbered 8, after V lost 1 base and J lost 4 bases. Germline CDR1 SGHKS, CDR2 YYEKEE (reference sequence). The CDR3 sequence is 16 residues long. CDR3 protein: CASSLMTGVFPDTQYF. Written as DNA, the CDR3 is TGTGCCAGCAGCTTGATGACAGGGGTGTTTCCAGATACGCAGTATTTT.

The chain employs TRBV10-3 and TRBJ1-6; 7 nucleotides agree with TRBD1. The CDR3 has 12 amino acids. The junction had 7 bases not matched to a gene; V was cut back by 10 bases and J by 10 bases. CDR1 and CDR2 from the germline V gene are ENHRY and SYGVKD. The CDR3 DNA sequence: TGTGCCACCGACGGAGGGGGCTCACCCCTCCACTTT. This codes for CATDGGGSPLHF.

CDR3: CASSEVVRGKLFF. For the CDR3, the DNA is TGTGCCAGCAGTGAAGTTGTCAGAGGGAAACTGTTTTTT. The rearrangement links TRBV2 to TRBJ1-4; no firm D call. Germline V gene lookup returns CDR1 SNHLY and CDR2 FYNNEI. Trimming left V 1 base short and J 11 bases short, with 11 bases between. The CDR3 runs 13 residues.

The CDR3 region is CASSKTEVYGYTF. The CDR3 coding sequence is TGTGCCAGCAGCAAGACGGAGGTCTATGGCTACACCTTC. The rearrangement joins TRBV5-6 to TRBJ1-2; D unclear. The ends were cut back, 4 bases at V and 4 bases at J, with 11 bases in the middle. This CDR3 has 13 residues. Germline V lookup: CDR1 SGHDT, CDR2 YYEEEE. Looking up the rest from reference TRBV5-6 and TRBJ1-2 gives the full variable domain: DAGVTQSPTHLIKTRGQQVTLRCSPKSGHDTVSWYQQALGQGPQFIFQYYEEEERQRGNFPDRFSGHQFPNYSSELNVNALLLGDSALYLCASSKTEVYGYTFGSGTRLTVV.

The chain joins TRBV20-1 to TRBJ2-1; D remains unclear. The CDR3 spans 14 residues. The V gene's germline CDR1 is DFQATT and CDR2 SNEGSKA (reference sequence). Trimming took 1 base from V and 0 from J, leaving 7 bases between them. The CDR3: CSARAESSYNEQFF. CDR3 sequence (DNA): TGCAGTGCTAGAGCGGAGAGCTCCTACAATGAGCAGTTCTTC.

This clonotype was observed a handful of times. V and J are TRBV29-1 and TRBJ2-1, with 7 bases lining up with TRBD1. The CDR3 sequence is 10 residues long. Germline V CDR1 and CDR2: SQVTM, ANQGSEA. Trimming removed 4 bases from V and 14 bases from J; junction bases left unmatched: 5. CDR3 sequence: CSVGTGREFF. The CDR3 bases are TGCAGCGTTGGGACAGGTAGAGAGTTCTTC.

The chain carries TRBV13 and TRBJ2-7, with D hard to call. V was cut by 0 bases and J by 3 bases, with 18 bases left in between. The germline V gene has CDR1 PRHDT and CDR2 FYEKMQ (reference sequence). This CDR3 spans 17 amino acids. CDR3 DNA: TGTGCCAGCAGCTTAGGCCAGCCAATGCGCGACCTCTACGAGCAGTACTTC. As protein: CASSLGQPMRDLYEQYF. Full variable domain (remainder filled in from reference TRBV13 and TRBJ2-7): AAGVIQSPRHLIKEKRETATLKCYPIPRHDTVYWYQQGPGQDPQFLISFYEKMQSDKGSIPDRFSAQQFSDYHSELNMSSLELGDSALYFCASSLGQPMRDLYEQYFGPGTRLTVT.

This clonotype was counted a single time. The rearrangement links TRBV7-9 to TRBJ2-1; TRBD1 might be the D (6 bases). Trimming stripped 5 bases from V and 0 bases from J, with 14 bases between. The CDR3 loop spans 16 amino acids. Germline CDR1 is SEHNR and CDR2 is FQNEAQ (reference sequence). CDR3 protein: CASSPPGRGSYNEQFF. In DNA form, the CDR3 reads TGTGCCAGCAGCCCGCCGGGCAGGGGCTCCTACAATGAGCAGTTCTTC. Full variable domain (outside the CDR3, taken from reference TRBV7-9 and TRBJ2-1): DTGVSQNPRHKITKRGQNVTFRCDPISEHNRLYWYRQTLGQGPEFLTYFQNEAQLEKSRLLSDRFSAERPKGSFSTLEIQRTEQGDSAMYLCASSPPGRGSYNEQFFGPGTRLTVL.

This clonotype was recorded a few times. For the CDR3, the DNA is TGCGCCAGCAGCTCCGGGGCCCCTTGGACAGCTAGCAATCAGCCCCAGCATTTT. Translating gives CASSSGAPWTASNQPQHF. The V gene is TRBV5-1, the J gene TRBJ1-5; possible D gene TRBD1, 6 bases. V was clipped by 3 bases and J by 0 bases, with 19 bases between them. The CDR3 runs 18 residues. The germline CDR1 and CDR2 sequences are SGHRS and YFSETQ. The variable domain in full, completed from reference TRBV5-1 and TRBJ1-5, reads KAGVTQTPRYLIKTRGQQVTLSCSPISGHRSVSWYQQTPGQGLQFLFEYFSETQRNKGNFPGRFSGRQFSNSRSEMNVSTLELGDSALYLCASSSGAPWTASNQPQHFGDGTRLSIL.

In this sample, this clonotype turned up many times. The V and J genes are TRBV7-9 and TRBJ2-1, with D maybe TRBD2 (6 bases). The CDR3 has 15 amino acids. Deletions cut 0 bases from V and 6 bases from J, with 12 bases between. Per the germline V gene, CDR1 is SEHNR and CDR2 is FQNEAQ (reference sequence). In DNA form, the CDR3 reads TGTGCCAGCAGCTTAGCTGGGGACTTCACCAATGAGCAGTTCTTC. Translation: CASSLAGDFTNEQFF.

The rearrangement joins TRBV27 to TRBJ2-1; 15 nucleotides agree with TRBD2. Germline CDR1 MNHEY, CDR2 SMNVEV (reference sequence). After removal of 6 bases from V and 2 bases from J, the junction contained 11 bases not matched to a gene. The CDR3 consists of 19 residues. CDR3 amino acids: CASSRTSGRALLTYNEQFF. As DNA, the CDR3 is TGTGCCAGCAGCCGGACTAGCGGGAGGGCCCTCTTGACCTACAATGAGCAGTTCTTC.

In its sample, this clonotype was seen a few times. The V and J genes are TRBV15 and TRBJ1-5, with D uncertain. The CDR3 length is 16 residues. Germline V CDR1 and CDR2: LNHNV, YYDKDF (reference sequence). Trimming pared 0 bases from V and 3 bases from J, leaving 12 bases between. CDR3 nucleotide sequence: TGTGCCACCAGCAGAGATGTAGTCAGCTTCAATCAGCCCCAGCATTTT. Its translation is CATSRDVVSFNQPQHF.

Only a few counts were recorded for this clonotype. This sequence joins TRBV6-1 and TRBJ2-1; 7 bases are a match to TRBD1. Trimming removed 5 bases from V and 4 bases from J; junction bases left unmatched: 14. CDR1 and CDR2 (germline): MNHNS, SASEGT. CDR3 size: 17 residues. The CDR3 bases are TGTGCCAGCAGTCATCTACGATTCCGGGACAGATACAATGAGCAGTTCTTC. This codes for CASSHLRFRDRYNEQFF.

This clonotype was observed many times. J is TRBJ1-2 and V is TRBV5-1; D gene ambiguous. Trimming removed 4 bases at V and 2 bases at J, with 3 bases between. The CDR3 covers 11 residues. Germline V CDR1 and CDR2: SGHRS, YFSETQ. CDR3 in DNA: TGCGCCAGCAGCAACAACTATGGCTACACCTTC. This codes for CASSNNYGYTF.

V is TRBV10-3 and J is TRBJ2-3, with D uncertain. The germline V gene has CDR1 ENHRY and CDR2 SYGVKD. Deletions cut 3 bases from V and 0 bases from J, with 10 bases between. This CDR3 contains 15 residues. The CDR3 region is CAISDTRKSTDTQYF. The CDR3 nucleotides are TGTGCCATCAGTGATACGAGGAAAAGCACAGATACGCAGTATTTT.

This chain links TRBV20-1 with TRBJ2-5, with D possibly being TRBD2 (5 bases). Deletions cut 4 bases from V and 3 bases from J, with 12 bases between. The length of the CDR3 is 13 residues. Germline CDR1 DFQATT, CDR2 SNEGSKA (reference sequence). CDR3 sequence reads: CSAIGVAEETQYF. The CDR3 DNA follows: TGCAGTGCTATCGGGGTGGCCGAAGAGACCCAGTACTTC.